The clone carrying this TCR beta chain was found a few times. These data come from a study of T-cell reconstitution after alpha-beta-depleted transplantation in children. Looked up from germline, CDR1 is ENHRY and CDR2 is SYGVKD. Trimming stripped 3 bases from V and 6 bases from J, with 12 bases between. The CDR3 sequence is 14 residues long. Researchers prepared the TCRbeta library using unique molecular identifiers, the study reports. TCRdb fed the PCR reads into MiXCR, producing one record per CDR3 protein. The sample consists of hundreds of thousands of distinct CDR3 sequences, around 18% of them appearing once.

Material: PBMCs from the stem cell graft donor, obtained from the stem cell graft. The sequence was collected from a human donor who donated a stem cell graft to a child with acute lymphoblastic leukemia. This chain joins TRBV10-3 and TRBJ2-1; the D is unclear. CDR3: CAISEDMSPNEQFF. The CDR3 nucleotides are TGTGCCATCAGTGAAGACATGAGCCCCAATGAGCAGTTCTTC.